This TCR beta chain was found in a study of T cells after yellow fever vaccination (dated by TCRdb to between 2019 and 2020). A note on the overall study: The SMART-Seq v4 Ultra Low Input RNA kit was used to prepare libraries from fractions with low cell numbers. Bulk TCR alpha and beta repertoires were sequenced longitudinally to track T-cell clones before and after primary and booster YFV17D yellow fever vaccination. Two healthy male donors, one aged 18 to 30 and one aged 30 to 39 years, were included in the cohort. Blood samples were taken at several timepoints before and after primary and secondary immunization, and bulk PBMC replicates and cell subsets were isolated.

Taken from the germline V gene, the CDR1 and CDR2 loops are SGDLS and YYNGEE. The CDR3 sequence holds 15 residues, the cysteine and phenylalanine included. Solely the CDR3 DNA is kept, with 45 bases framed from the first base. V was cut back by 0 bases and J by 4 bases, leaving a gap of 12 bases between them. These reads were obtained on an Illumina NovaSeq 6000. TCR cDNA was synthesized by 5'RACE template switching, through which a universal primer site and unique molecular identifiers were introduced. cDNA synthesis was primed from both the TCR alpha and TCR beta constant segments. Library amplification used two PCR steps, and the second PCR step added sample barcodes and sequencing adapters. Sequencing of the libraries was done on either Illumina HiSeq 2500 (2x100 bp) or NovaSeq (2x150 bp). The paper's processing steps were these. Reads were demultiplexed and collapsed into UMI consensus sequences with MIGEC, and V(D)J alignment was performed with MiXCR. Using edgeR on replicate PBMC samples, clonotypes were called vaccine-responding if FDR was below 0.01 and the log2 fold change was above 5 up to day 15. CD4 or CD8 identity was assigned to each bulk clonotype according to whether the clonotype was present at higher abundance in the sequenced CD4 repertoire or the sequenced CD8 repertoire. The public reads were quality trimmed at Q25 with fastp and then assembled into clones with MiXCR by TCRdb, keeping productive beta chains. Rows matching on CDR3 protein sequence are summarized as one entry with the most common DNA and genes. Here the V and J calls rest on TCRdb's processing, not on the authors' analysis. The sample yields a few hundred thousand distinct CDR3 sequences; almost 4% were counted once. The ten largest clonotypes hold roughly a quarter of the sample.

The treatment or condition label, as the study defines it: live attenuated yellow fever vaccine strain. At each blood-draw timepoint, two biological replicates of bulk PBMCs were collected. A standard Ficoll-Paque protocol was used to isolate PBMCs from peripheral blood. RNA was extracted with TriZol from bulk PBMCs, CD4 and CD8 fractions, and dextramer-positive and dextramer-negative fractions. Overall study results and their limits: Most clones expanded after primary vaccination (around 96% of CD4 and around 88% of CD8) were re-detected after the booster, suggesting that broad memory maintenance occurred. Computational filtering was needed because FACS-sorted repertoires could contain abundant contaminating clonotypes from the bulk population. The secondary T-cell response was found to be weaker but faster than the primary response, with a peak reached on day 5 rather than on day 15. Only a couple of donors were included in the study, so the extent to which the findings can be generalized is limited. A small fraction of clonotypes showed up in both the CD4 and CD8 compartments, probably as a result of convergent recombination.

This clonotype was picked up a small number of times. Its antigen remains unidentified. Nothing much larger sits one base from this clone, and base qualities are not available. The chain is made from TRBV9 and TRBJ2-3; TRBD1 could be the D gene, as 7 bases match. The input for sequencing was PBMCs, taken 5 days after the yellow fever booster vaccination. The TCR was taken from a man aged 18 to 30 who received the YFV17D yellow fever vaccine. The CDR3 here reads CASSVETGEADTQYF. The DNA reads TGTGCCAGCAGCGTAGAAACAGGGGAGGCAGATACGCAGTATTTT. Reference TRBV9 and TRBJ2-3 genes cover what lies past the CDR3, so the full variable domain is DSGVTQTPKHLITATGQRVTLRCSPRSGDLSVYWYQQSLDQGLQFLIQYYNGEERAKGNILERFSAQQFPDLHSELNLSSLELGDSALYFCASSVETGEADTQYFGPGTRLTVL.